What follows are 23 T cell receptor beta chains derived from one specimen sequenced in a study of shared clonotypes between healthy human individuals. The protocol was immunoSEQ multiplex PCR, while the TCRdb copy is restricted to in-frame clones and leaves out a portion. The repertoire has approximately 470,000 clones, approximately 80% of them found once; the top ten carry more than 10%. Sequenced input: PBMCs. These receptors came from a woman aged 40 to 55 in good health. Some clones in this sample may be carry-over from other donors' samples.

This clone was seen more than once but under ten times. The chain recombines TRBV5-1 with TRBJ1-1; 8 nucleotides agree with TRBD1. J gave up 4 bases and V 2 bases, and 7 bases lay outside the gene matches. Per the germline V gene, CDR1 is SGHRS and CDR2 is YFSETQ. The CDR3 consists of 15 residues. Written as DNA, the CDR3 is TGCGCCAGCAGCTTTTCGGACAGGGAGAGCACTGAAGCTTTCTTT. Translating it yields CASSFSDRESTEAFF.

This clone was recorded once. The CDR3 here is CASSLGTGRAEQYF. CDR3 DNA sequence: TGTGCCAGCAGTTTGGGGACAGGGAGGGCCGAGCAGTACTTC. The chain has TRBV27 and TRBJ2-7, with 9 bases lining up with TRBD1. The CDR3 is 14 residues long. The J segment lost 6 bases and the V segment lost 3 bases, leaving 6 bases of the junction unmatched. Germline V gives CDR1 MNHEY, CDR2 SMNVEV (reference sequence).

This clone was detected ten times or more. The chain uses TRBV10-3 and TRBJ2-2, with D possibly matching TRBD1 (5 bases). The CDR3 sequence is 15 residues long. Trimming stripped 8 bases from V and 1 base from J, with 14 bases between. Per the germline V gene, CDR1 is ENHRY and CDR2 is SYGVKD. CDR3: CAIRGVGQNTGELFF. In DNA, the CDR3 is TGTGCCATCCGTGGGGTAGGACAGAACACCGGGGAGCTGTTTTTT.

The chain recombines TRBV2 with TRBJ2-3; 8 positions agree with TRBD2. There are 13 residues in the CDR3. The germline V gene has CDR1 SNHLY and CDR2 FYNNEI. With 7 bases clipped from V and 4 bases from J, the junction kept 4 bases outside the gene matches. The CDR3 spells CASNGGRSDTQYF. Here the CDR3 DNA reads TGTGCCAGCAACGGCGGGAGGTCAGATACGCAGTATTTT.

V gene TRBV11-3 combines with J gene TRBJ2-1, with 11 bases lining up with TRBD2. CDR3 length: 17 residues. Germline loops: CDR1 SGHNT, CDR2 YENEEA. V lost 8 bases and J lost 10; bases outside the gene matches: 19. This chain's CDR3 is CASSDTEGLLAGDEQFF. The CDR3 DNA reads TGTGCCAGCTCTGATACGGAGGGCCTACTAGCGGGAGACGAGCAGTTCTTC. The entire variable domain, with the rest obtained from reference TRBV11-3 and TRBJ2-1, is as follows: EAGVVQSPRYKIIEKKQPVAFWCNPISGHNTLYWYLQNLGQGPELLIRYENEEAVDDSQLPKDRFSAERLKGVDSTLKIQPAELGDSAVYLCASSDTEGLLAGDEQFFGPGTRLTVL.

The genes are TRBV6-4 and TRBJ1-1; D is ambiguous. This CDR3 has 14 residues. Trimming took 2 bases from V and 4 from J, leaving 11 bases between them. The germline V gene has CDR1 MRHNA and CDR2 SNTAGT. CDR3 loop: CASSDHLWGTEAFF. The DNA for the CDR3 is TGTGCCAGCAGTGACCACCTGTGGGGCACTGAAGCTTTCTTT.

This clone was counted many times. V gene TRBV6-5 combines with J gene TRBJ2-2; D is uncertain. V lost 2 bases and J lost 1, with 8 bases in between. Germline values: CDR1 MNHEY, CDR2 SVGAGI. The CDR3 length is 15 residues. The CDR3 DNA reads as TGTGCCAGCAGTTACACATACCAGAACACCGGGGAGCTGTTTTTT. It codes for CASSYTYQNTGELFF.

The DNA for the CDR3 is TGTGCCAGCAGTGAAGGAACAGTAAGGGAGACCCAGTACTTC. Its protein product is CASSEGTVRETQYF. The V gene is TRBV25-1, the J gene TRBJ2-5; D not certain. The germline V gene has CDR1 MGHDK and CDR2 SYGVNS. The CDR3 length is 14 residues. Trimming removed 2 bases at V and 5 bases at J, with 12 bases between.

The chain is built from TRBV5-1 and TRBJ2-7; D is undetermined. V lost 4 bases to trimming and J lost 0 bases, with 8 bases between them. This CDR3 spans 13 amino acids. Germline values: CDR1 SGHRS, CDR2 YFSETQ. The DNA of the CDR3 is TGCGCCAGCAGCCCCACGAACTCCTACGAGCAGTACTTC. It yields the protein CASSPTNSYEQYF. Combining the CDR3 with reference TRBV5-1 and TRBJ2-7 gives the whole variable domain KAGVTQTPRYLIKTRGQQVTLSCSPISGHRSVSWYQQTPGQGLQFLFEYFSETQRNKGNFPGRFSGRQFSNSRSEMNVSTLELGDSALYLCASSPTNSYEQYFGPGTRLTVT.

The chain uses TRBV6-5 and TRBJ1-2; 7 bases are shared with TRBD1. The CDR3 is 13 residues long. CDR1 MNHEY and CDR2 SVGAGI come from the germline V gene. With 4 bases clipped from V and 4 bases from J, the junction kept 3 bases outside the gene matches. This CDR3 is CASSLGGSYGYTF. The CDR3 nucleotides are TGTGCCAGCAGTTTAGGGGGCAGCTATGGCTACACCTTC.

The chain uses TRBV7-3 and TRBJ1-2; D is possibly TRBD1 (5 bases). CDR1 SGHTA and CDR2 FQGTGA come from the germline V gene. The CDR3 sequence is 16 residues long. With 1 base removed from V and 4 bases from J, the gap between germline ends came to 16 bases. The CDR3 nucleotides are TGTGCCAGCAGCTTAATGGGGCCCGGGACGGCCTATGGCTACACCTTC. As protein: CASSLMGPGTAYGYTF.

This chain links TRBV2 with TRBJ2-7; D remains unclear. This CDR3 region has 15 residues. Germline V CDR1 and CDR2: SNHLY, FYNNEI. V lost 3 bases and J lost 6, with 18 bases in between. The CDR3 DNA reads TGTGCCAGCAGTGATATAGTCGGGCAGGTTTTCGAGCAGTACTTC. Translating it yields CASSDIVGQVFEQYF. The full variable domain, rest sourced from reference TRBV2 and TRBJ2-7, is EPEVTQTPSHQVTQMGQEVILRCVPISNHLYFYWYRQILGQKVEFLVSFYNNEISEKSEIFDDQFSVERPDGSNFTLKIRSTKLEDSAMYFCASSDIVGQVFEQYFGPGTRLTVT.

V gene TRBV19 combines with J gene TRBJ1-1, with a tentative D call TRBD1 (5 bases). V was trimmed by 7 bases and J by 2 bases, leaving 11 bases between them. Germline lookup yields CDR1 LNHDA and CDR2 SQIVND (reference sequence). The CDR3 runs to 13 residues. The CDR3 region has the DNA TGTGCCAGTACGCAGGGCCCAAACACTGAAGCTTTCTTT. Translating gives CASTQGPNTEAFF.

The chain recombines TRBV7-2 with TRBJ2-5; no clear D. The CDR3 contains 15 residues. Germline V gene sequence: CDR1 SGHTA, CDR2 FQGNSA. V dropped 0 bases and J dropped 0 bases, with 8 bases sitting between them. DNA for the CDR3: TGTGCCAGCAGCTTAGCGGACCCGTACCAAGAGACCCAGTACTTC. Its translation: CASSLADPYQETQYF.

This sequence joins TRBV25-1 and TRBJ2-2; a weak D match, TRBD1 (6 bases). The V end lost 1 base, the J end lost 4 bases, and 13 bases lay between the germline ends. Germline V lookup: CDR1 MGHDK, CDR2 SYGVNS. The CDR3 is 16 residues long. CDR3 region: CASSELGDIFTGELFF. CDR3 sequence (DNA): TGTGCCAGCAGTGAATTGGGGGACATTTTCACCGGGGAGCTGTTTTTT.

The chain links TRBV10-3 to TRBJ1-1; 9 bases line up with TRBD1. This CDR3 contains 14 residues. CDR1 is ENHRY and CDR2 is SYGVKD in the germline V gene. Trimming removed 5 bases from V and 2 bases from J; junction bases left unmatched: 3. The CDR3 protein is CAISRDRANTEAFF. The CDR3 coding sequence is TGTGCCATCAGTCGGGACAGGGCCAACACTGAAGCTTTCTTT.

Here the CDR3 reads CASSVGAANTEAFF. CDR3 coding DNA: TGTGCCAGCAGCGTAGGGGCAGCGAACACTGAAGCTTTCTTT. The gene calls are TRBV9 and TRBJ1-1; no clear D gene. Trimming stripped 0 bases from V and 1 base from J, with 7 bases between. The CDR3 runs to 14 residues. CDR1 and CDR2 (germline): SGDLS, YYNGEE.

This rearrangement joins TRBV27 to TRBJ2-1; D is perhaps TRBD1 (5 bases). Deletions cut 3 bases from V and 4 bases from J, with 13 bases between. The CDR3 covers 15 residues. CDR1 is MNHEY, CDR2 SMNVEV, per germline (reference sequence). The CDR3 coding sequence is TGTGCCAGCAGTTTCGAAGGGGTCCATTACAATGAGCAGTTCTTC. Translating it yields CASSFEGVHYNEQFF.

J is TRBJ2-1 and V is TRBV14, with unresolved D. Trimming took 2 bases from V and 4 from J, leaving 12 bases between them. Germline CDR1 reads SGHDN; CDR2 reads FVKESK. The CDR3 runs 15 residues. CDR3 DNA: TGTGCCAGCAGCCAACCCGCAATATCTTACAATGAGCAGTTCTTC. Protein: CASSQPAISYNEQFF.

For the CDR3, the DNA is TGTGCCAGCAGCTTGGGGAGGGTTAATGAGCAGTTCTTC. Its translation: CASSLGRVNEQFF. This chain uses TRBV7-2 with TRBJ2-1, with 7 bases that match TRBD2. Germline CDR1 SGHTA, CDR2 FQGNSA. V was pared by 3 bases and J by 7 bases, with 3 bases of the junction left unmatched. CDR3 size: 13 residues.

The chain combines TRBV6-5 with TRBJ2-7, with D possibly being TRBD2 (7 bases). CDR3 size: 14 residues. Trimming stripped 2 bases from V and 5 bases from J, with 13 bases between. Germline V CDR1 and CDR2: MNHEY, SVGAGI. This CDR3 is CASSYGRGVDEQYF. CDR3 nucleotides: TGTGCCAGCAGTTACGGGAGGGGGGTGGACGAGCAGTACTTC.

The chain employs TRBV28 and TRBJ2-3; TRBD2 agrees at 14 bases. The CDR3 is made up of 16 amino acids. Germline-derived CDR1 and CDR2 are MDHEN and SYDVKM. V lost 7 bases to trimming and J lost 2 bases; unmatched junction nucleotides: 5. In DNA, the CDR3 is TGTGCCAGCAAAAGGACTAGCGGGAGGCCCACAGATACGCAGTATTTT. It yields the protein CASKRTSGRPTDTQYF.

The CDR3 here is CASSQGQEPLPYEQYF. CDR3 nucleotides: TGCGCCAGCAGCCAAGGTCAGGAACCACTCCCCTACGAGCAGTACTTC. The gene calls are TRBV4-1 and TRBJ2-7; D not certain. The CDR3 has 16 residues. V was clipped by 1 base and J by 2 bases, with 15 bases between them. Germline V gene data show CDR1 as MGHRA and CDR2 as YSYEKL.